This passage covers 10 T cell receptor beta chains from one sample sequenced in a study of cytomegalovirus exposure and HLA in healthy donors. PCR used 60 Vbeta primers and 13 Jbeta primers. Here immunoSEQ multiplex PCR was the method, and the copy in TCRdb shows in-frame clones only, minus some. The sample has some 110,000 clones; over 75% are singletons. What was sequenced was PBMCs. These receptors all stem from a woman aged 18-29 years in good health and CMV-seropositive.

This sequence joins TRBV27 and TRBJ2-3; possible D gene TRBD1, 5 bases. Germline V CDR1 and CDR2: MNHEY, SMNVEV (reference sequence). The CDR3 sequence is 15 residues long. V lost 3 bases to trimming and J lost 3 bases, with 13 bases between them. The CDR3 DNA is TGTGCCAGCAGTTTCGACAGCGTGGTGACAGATACGCAGTATTTT. Translated: CASSFDSVVTDTQYF.

This clone turned up a few times. The rearrangement joins TRBV30 to TRBJ1-5; D is unclear. Per the germline V gene, CDR1 is GTSNPN and CDR2 is SVGIG (reference sequence). V was clipped by 1 base and J by 5 bases, with 9 bases between them. The CDR3 totals 13 residues. DNA for the CDR3: TGTGCCTGGAGTGGCGGACTTCATCAGCCCCAGCATTTT. Translation gives CAWSGGLHQPQHF. The whole variable domain, remainder taken from reference TRBV30 and TRBJ1-5, is SQTIHQWPATLVQPVGSPLSLECTVEGTSNPNLYWYRQAAGRGLQLLFYSVGIGQISSEVPQNLSASRPQDRQFILSSKKLLLSDSGFYLCAWSGGLHQPQHFGDGTRLSIL.

J is TRBJ2-7 and V is TRBV18, with TRBD1 as a possible D gene (5 bases). V lost 3 bases and J lost 5, with 11 bases in between. The germline V gene encodes CDR1 KGHSH and CDR2 LQKENI. The CDR3 has 13 residues. The CDR3 region is CASSPAGFHEQYF. CDR3 nucleotides: TGTGCCAGCTCACCGGCAGGGTTCCACGAGCAGTACTTC.

This chain uses TRBV27 with TRBJ1-2; 7 bases align to TRBD1. Germline CDR1 is MNHEY and CDR2 is SMNVEV (reference sequence). This CDR3 spans 15 amino acids. The ends lost 5 bases at V and 2 bases at J; junction bases unmatched: 8. The CDR3 nucleotides are TGTGCCAGCAGTGCAGGGGGAAACATCAACTATGGCTACACCTTC. Translation gives CASSAGGNINYGYTF.

The chain uses TRBV15 and TRBJ2-5, with 9 bases lining up with TRBD1. V lost 1 base to trimming and J lost 2 bases; unmatched junction nucleotides: 5. The germline CDR1 and CDR2 sequences are LNHNV and YYDKDF (reference sequence). The CDR3 spans 16 residues. The CDR3 sequence: CATSRGGQGMQETQYF. CDR3 coding DNA: TGTGCCACCAGCAGAGGAGGACAGGGGATGCAAGAGACCCAGTACTTC. The full variable domain, its missing parts supplied by reference TRBV15 and TRBJ2-5, is DAMVIQNPRYQVTQFGKPVTLSCSQTLNHNVMYWYQQKSSQAPKLLFHYYDKDFNNEADTPDNFQSRRPNTSFCFLDIRSPGLGDTAMYLCATSRGGQGMQETQYFGPGTRLLVL.

The chain combines TRBV30 with TRBJ2-3, with D perhaps matching TRBD2 (6 bases). CDR3 size: 13 residues. CDR1 and CDR2 from the germline V gene are GTSNPN and SVGIG (reference sequence). In nucleotides, the CDR3 is TGTGCTGGAGACGGCGGGGGCACAGATACGCAGTATTTT. It encodes CAGDGGGTDTQYF.

The chain recombines TRBV7-9 with TRBJ2-3; weak D call: TRBD1 (7 bases). Trimming left V 5 bases short and J 1 base short, with 10 bases between. This CDR3 has 14 residues. Germline CDR1 SEHNR, CDR2 FQNEAQ (reference sequence). The CDR3 here is CASSQGGGTDTQYF. CDR3 sequence (DNA): TGTGCCAGCAGCCAGGGGGGTGGCACAGATACGCAGTATTTT.

V and J are TRBV7-9 and TRBJ2-1; the match to TRBD2 covers 8 bases. Per germline, CDR1 SEHNR and CDR2 FQNEAQ (reference sequence). With V trimmed by 1 base and J by 6 bases, 5 bases remained unmatched. The CDR3 sequence is 15 residues long. The CDR3 loop is CASSLVSGASNEQFF. In DNA, the CDR3 is TGTGCCAGCAGCTTAGTTAGCGGGGCCTCCAATGAGCAGTTCTTC.

This chain connects TRBV18 to TRBJ2-5; 10 positions match TRBD1. Germline CDR1 KGHSH, CDR2 LQKENI. The CDR3 consists of 17 residues. V trimming: 5 bases; J trimming: 4 bases; junction bases outside the gene matches: 13. The CDR3 spells CASSRDRGKGVGETQYF. For the CDR3, the DNA is TGTGCCAGCTCAAGGGACAGGGGTAAAGGAGTCGGAGAGACCCAGTACTTC.

This clone appeared a single time. The rearrangement joins TRBV5-4 to TRBJ2-7; D is perhaps TRBD1 (6 bases). This CDR3 is built from 13 residues. CDR1 and CDR2 from the germline V gene are SGHNT and YYREEE (reference sequence). V lost 2 bases and J lost 4, with 10 bases in between. As DNA, the CDR3 is TGTGCCAGCAGCTTAGGGACAACTTACGAGCAGTACTTC. It codes for CASSLGTTYEQYF.